The sequence of this TCR beta chain was determined in a study of T cells in Graves' hyperthyroidism and ophthalmopathy. Overall study findings and caveats: Clonotypes that were expanded in thyroid above 0.001 mostly appeared in blood too. From stable hyperthyroidism, ophthalmopathy was set apart by a 13 V-J model.

Amplified TCR beta CDR3 regions came from RNA transcripts. HTBI primers were the set used in a first-round RT-PCR of the TCR CDR3. MiXCR, applied by TCRdb to the multiplex PCR reads, yields one record per CDR3 protein. The table has around 620,000 distinct CDR3 sequences, about 16% seen once. Thyroid ultrasound and orbital computed tomography, with clinical symptoms and serum thyroxine and TRAb, informed diagnoses. This sample holds PBMCs from approximately 9 ml fresh peripheral blood. A note on this clonotype: Its antigen is unknown.

The CDR3 has 16 residues. Trimming left V 2 bases short and J 2 bases short, with 16 bases between. CDR1 and CDR2 (germline): SGHNT, YYREEE (reference sequence). The rearrangement links TRBV5-4 to TRBJ1-1, with D tentatively TRBD1 (5 bases). Material for sequencing was blood. This receptor was obtained from a woman aged 25-40 years with Graves' hyperthyroidism. The CDR3 DNA sequence: TGTGCCAGCAGCTTAGAATACGGGACTGCCAACACTGAAGCTTTCTTT. It codes for CASSLEYGTANTEAFF.